These 21 T cell receptor beta chains were all obtained from the same sample, sequenced in a study of a mutant IDH1 vaccine in newly diagnosed glioma (dated by TCRdb to 2020 to 2023). No antigens are known for them. Library creation used the immunoSEQ multiplex PCR assay. TCRdb mirrors the immuneACCESS table, restricted to in-frame sequences. Some clones are absent from its copies; in checked studies, under half trace to an unresolved V gene, and the reason for the others is unknown. The sample contains some 42,000 clones, around 82% of them found a single time. Under 20% of the sample is in the top ten clones. The time point label on this specimen signifies: week 47, end of study. A 20-mer mutant IDH1 peptide at 300 micrograms in Montanide made up each vaccine dose, which was injected subcutaneously together with topical imiquimod. The specimen was PBMCs, collected from a glioma patient whose treatment included an IDH1 peptide vaccine. These receptor sequences come from a man between 18 and 29 years old with glioma. Some clones in this sample may be carry-over from other donors' samples.

V gene TRBV4-3 combines with J gene TRBJ2-7; 7 bases are shared with TRBD1. J was trimmed by 0 bases and V by 0 bases; bases with no gene match: 2. The CDR3 totals 15 residues. The germline CDR1 and CDR2 sequences are LGHNA and YSLEER. CDR3 nucleotides: TGCGCCAGCAGCCAAGACAGGGGGAGCTCCTACGAGCAGTACTTC. Amino acids: CASSQDRGSSYEQYF.

The J gene is TRBJ1-1, the V gene TRBV4-3; unclear D gene. Germline CDR1 is LGHNA and CDR2 is YSLEER. Trimming shortened V by 0 bases and J by 1 base, and 12 bases separated the two germline ends. The length of the CDR3 is 16 residues. CDR3 protein: CASSQDTEVGNTEAFF. CDR3 sequence (DNA): TGCGCCAGCAGCCAAGATACTGAAGTGGGGAACACTGAAGCTTTCTTT.

The chain is built from TRBV7-2 and TRBJ2-2; D remains ambiguous. Deletions cut 5 bases from V and 5 bases from J, with 15 bases between. The CDR3 runs to 15 residues. Germline V gives CDR1 SGHTA, CDR2 FQGNSA. The DNA for the CDR3 is TGTGCCAGCAGCCCGCACAGATTACGAACCGGGGAGCTGTTTTTT. It yields the protein CASSPHRLRTGELFF.

Worth noting for this clone: Within the sample, other DNA sequences also encode this same CDR3. V is TRBV7-2 and J is TRBJ1-3, with D hard to call. Germline loops: CDR1 SGHTA, CDR2 FQGNSA. Trimming left V 2 bases short and J 2 bases short, with 1 base between. The CDR3 has 12 amino acids. CDR3 sequence reads: CASSLTGNTIYF. The CDR3 nucleotides read TGTGCCAGCAGCTTAACTGGAAACACCATATATTTT.

J is TRBJ2-7 and V is TRBV30; TRBD1 matches 9 bases. This CDR3 is 14 amino acids long. CDR1 and CDR2 from the germline V gene are GTSNPN and SVGIG (reference sequence). J was trimmed by 2 bases and V by 3 bases; bases with no gene match: 5. The CDR3 nucleotides are TGTGCCTGGAGCTTGGGACAGGGCCCCTACGAGCAGTACTTC. Its translation is CAWSLGQGPYEQYF.

V gene TRBV14 combines with J gene TRBJ2-2, with D perhaps matching TRBD1 (5 bases). The CDR3 extends over 15 amino acids. From germline, CDR1 is SGHDN and CDR2 FVKESK. Trimming shortened V by 6 bases and J by 1 base, and 12 bases separated the two germline ends. The CDR3 spells CASRATQGNTGELFF. DNA for the CDR3: TGTGCCAGCAGGGCCACTCAGGGGAACACCGGGGAGCTGTTTTTT. Full variable domain (outside the CDR3, taken from reference TRBV14 and TRBJ2-2): EAGVTQFPSHSVIEKGQTVTLRCDPISGHDNLYWYRRVMGKEIKFLLHFVKESKQDESGMPNNRFLAERTGGTYSTLKVQPAELEDSGVYFCASRATQGNTGELFFGEGSRLTVL.

The sample holds one count of this clone. The rearrangement links TRBV10-3 to TRBJ1-4, with TRBD1 as a possible D gene (5 bases). Germline V CDR1 and CDR2: ENHRY, SYGVKD. The CDR3 has 14 amino acids. V was trimmed by 4 bases and J by 6 bases, leaving 12 bases between them. The CDR3 DNA reads TGTGCCATCAGTGCGCGGGGCGTTGATGAAAAACTGTTTTTT. Its translation is CAISARGVDEKLFF.

The chain joins TRBV9 to TRBJ1-1; the D is unclear. V lost 7 bases, J lost 0 bases, and 10 bases lay in between. CDR1 SGDLS and CDR2 YYNGEE come from the germline V gene. CDR3 size: 13 residues. In DNA, the CDR3 is TGTGCCAGCGGAGAGGGCATGAACACTGAAGCTTTCTTT. It yields the protein CASGEGMNTEAFF.

The chain recombines TRBV5-6 with TRBJ2-2; D gene uncertain. The germline V and J ends were trimmed by 0 bases and 6 bases, with 3 bases remaining between them. The V gene's germline CDR1 is SGHDT and CDR2 YYEEEE. CDR3 length: 12 amino acids. CDR3 in amino acids: CASSLVPGELFF. In DNA, the CDR3 is TGTGCCAGCAGCTTGGTACCCGGGGAGCTGTTTTTT.

CDR3 sequence reads: CASSVEGWRGQAQETQYF. CDR3 in DNA: TGTGCCAGCAGCGTAGAAGGTTGGAGGGGACAGGCCCAAGAGACCCAGTACTTC. The chain is built from TRBV9 and TRBJ2-5; 8 bases match TRBD1. With V trimmed by 0 bases and J by 1 base, 11 bases remained unmatched. The CDR3 is 18 residues long. Germline assignment: CDR1 SGDLS and CDR2 YYNGEE.

The genes are TRBV19 and TRBJ2-7; D possibly corresponds to TRBD1 (5 bases). Germline CDR1 reads LNHDA; CDR2 reads SQIVND (reference sequence). Trimming removed 7 bases from V and 5 bases from J, with 15 bases in between. This CDR3 contains 13 residues. The CDR3 sequence: CASKSGRVNEQYF. DNA for the CDR3: TGTGCCAGTAAGTCGGGCAGGGTGAACGAGCAGTACTTC. The entire variable domain, with the rest obtained from reference TRBV19 and TRBJ2-7, is as follows: DGGITQSPKYLFRKEGQNVTLSCEQNLNHDAMYWYRQDPGQGLRLIYYSQIVNDFQKGDIAEGYSVSREKKESFPLTVTSAQKNPTAFYLCASKSGRVNEQYFGPGTRLTVT.

The rearrangement links TRBV4-3 to TRBJ1-3, with 9 bases matching TRBD1. The CDR3 loop spans 16 amino acids. Germline V gene lookup returns CDR1 LGHNA and CDR2 YSLEER. V lost 5 bases, J lost 0 bases, and 5 bases stayed unmatched. The CDR3 protein is CASSDGTGNSGNTIYF. CDR3 bases: TGCGCCAGCAGCGATGGGACAGGGAACTCTGGAAACACCATATATTTT.

CDR3 sequence: CASSARDYPAFF. The CDR3 bases are TGTGCCAGCAGTGCCCGGGACTACCCAGCGTTCTTC. The rearrangement joins TRBV28 to TRBJ2-1; TRBD2 aligns across 7 bases. This CDR3 is built from 12 residues. CDR1 is MDHEN and CDR2 is SYDVKM in the germline V gene. The V and J ends lost 5 bases and 15 bases, in that order; junction bases with no gene match: 10. Full variable domain (remainder filled in from reference TRBV28 and TRBJ2-1): DVKVTQSSRYLVKRTGEKVFLECVQDMDHENMFWYRQDPGLGLRLIYFSYDVKMKEKGDIPEGYSVSREKKERFSLILESASTNQTSMYLCASSARDYPAFFGPGTRLTVL.

This clone was seen only once. The chain joins TRBV9 to TRBJ2-2, with a tentative D call TRBD2 (6 bases). CDR1 and CDR2 (germline): SGDLS, YYNGEE. The V gene lost 1 base and the J gene lost 0 bases, with 10 bases spanning the gap. The CDR3 has 16 amino acids. CDR3 loop: CASSVNSGSNTGELFF. The CDR3 DNA is TGTGCCAGCAGCGTAAATAGCGGTTCGAACACCGGGGAGCTGTTTTTT. The whole variable domain, filled in from reference TRBV9 and TRBJ2-2, reads DSGVTQTPKHLITATGQRVTLRCSPRSGDLSVYWYQQSLDQGLQFLIQYYNGEERAKGNILERFSAQQFPDLHSELNLSSLELGDSALYFCASSVNSGSNTGELFFGEGSRLTVL.

The chain has TRBV7-2 and TRBJ1-5; no clear D. Per germline, CDR1 SGHTA and CDR2 FQGNSA. The CDR3 covers 12 residues. V shed 8 bases and J shed 6 bases, with 11 bases lying between them. CDR3 amino acids: CASSFGVQPQHF. CDR3 DNA: TGTGCCAGCTCATTTGGGGTTCAGCCCCAGCATTTT.

V is TRBV10-3 and J is TRBJ2-1, with 13 bases fitting TRBD2. This CDR3 region has 17 residues. The ends lost 3 bases at V and 4 bases at J; junction bases unmatched: 6. Germline assignment: CDR1 ENHRY and CDR2 SYGVKD. The CDR3 sequence is CAISDPTSGRPYNEQFF. CDR3 coding DNA: TGTGCCATCAGTGACCCGACTAGCGGGAGGCCTTACAATGAGCAGTTCTTC.

V is TRBV5-4 and J is TRBJ2-3, with TRBD2 matching 7 bases. J lost 2 bases, V lost 6 bases, and 15 bases had no gene match. The CDR3 has 17 residues. Germline V gene sequence: CDR1 SGHNT, CDR2 YYREEE (reference sequence). CDR3 sequence (DNA): TGTGCCAGCATCCAACGGCGGGCTAGCGGAATCACAGATACGCAGTATTTT. This gives the protein CASIQRRASGITDTQYF.

This clone was counted once. The rearrangement joins TRBV5-5 to TRBJ1-1; a possible D gene is TRBD1 (5 bases). The V gene lost 2 bases and the J gene lost 1 base, with 12 bases spanning the gap. The CDR3 runs 15 residues. Germline V lookup: CDR1 SGHKS, CDR2 YYEKEE (reference sequence). The CDR3 is CASSFQQAWNTEAFF. CDR3 nucleotides: TGTGCCAGCAGCTTCCAACAGGCTTGGAACACTGAAGCTTTCTTT.

This chain joins TRBV9 and TRBJ1-4; 11 nucleotides match TRBD1. Trimming at V came to 4 bases and at J to 8 bases, leaving 13 bases not matched to a gene. Germline values: CDR1 SGDLS, CDR2 YYNGEE. The CDR3 contains 17 residues. The DNA of the CDR3 is TGTGCCAGCAGCCCCCGGGACAGGGGGGCCCAGAGGGAAAAACTGTTTTTT. Residues: CASSPRDRGAQREKLFF.

The CDR3 sequence: CASSIGNTEAFF. CDR3 DNA: TGTGCCAGTAGTATAGGGAACACTGAAGCTTTCTTT. This chain connects TRBV19 to TRBJ1-1; no clear D gene. The germline CDR1 and CDR2 sequences are LNHDA and SQIVND (reference sequence). Deletions cut 1 base from V and 1 base from J, with 1 base between. The CDR3 runs to 12 residues.

The gene calls are TRBV2 and TRBJ1-1; no firm D call. Trimming cost V 4 bases and J 9 bases, with 15 bases left between them. Germline-derived CDR1 and CDR2 are SNHLY and FYNNEI. The CDR3 runs to 13 residues. The CDR3 here is CASSAGQVAKAFF. In nucleotides, the CDR3 is TGTGCCAGCAGTGCGGGCCAAGTCGCTAAAGCTTTCTTT. Full variable domain (outside the CDR3, taken from reference TRBV2 and TRBJ1-1): EPEVTQTPSHQVTQMGQEVILRCVPISNHLYFYWYRQILGQKVEFLVSFYNNEISEKSEIFDDQFSVERPDGSNFTLKIRSTKLEDSAMYFCASSAGQVAKAFFGQGTRLTVV.